This TCR beta chain was captured by sequencing in a study of cytomegalovirus exposure and HLA in healthy donors. The CDR3 spans 16 residues. Trimming took 5 bases from V and 4 from J; bases not matched to a gene: 10. The germline gives CDR1 SGHTA, CDR2 FQGNSA. Sequenced by immunoSEQ multiplex PCR; TCRdb stores in-frame clones only, minus some. This sample yields approximately 160,000 clones, of which under 95% are seen a single time; about 2.9% belongs to the top ten. Sequences were obtained from PBMCs. The sequence derives from a young woman in good health and CMV-seropositive. The chain uses TRBV7-2 and TRBJ1-2, with 10 bases fitting TRBD1. CDR3 sequence reads: CASSPDGGTGVYGYTF. CDR3 bases: TGTGCCAGCAGCCCAGACGGGGGGACAGGGGTCTATGGCTACACCTTC.